These T cell receptor beta chains were read from a single sample in a study of cytomegalovirus exposure and HLA in healthy donors. Sequencing was performed with immunoSEQ multiplex PCR; in TCRdb, only in-frame clones are kept and a portion is missing. This repertoire shows fewer than 250,000 clones, approximately 80% found once; its top ten account for 0.71%. The sample consisted of PBMCs. These receptors came from a boy under 10 years old in good health and CMV-seronegative. CDR3s include the opening cysteine and the closing phenylalanine or tryptophan. Each record gives: CDR3 protein, CDR3 DNA, J gene, V gene, clone size, D gene. D genes are given only for firm matches. Clone size is stated in some rows and not others, as once, few, many or a class when expanded.

CASKQGRGTEAFF | TGTGCCAGCAAACAGGGCCGGGGCACTGAAGCTTTCTTT | TRBJ1-1 | TRBV7-9 | NA | NA
CAWSVLWHESSYEQYF | TGTGCCTGGAGTGTACTATGGCACGAGAGCTCCTACGAGCAGTACTTC | TRBJ2-7 | TRBV30 | NA | NA
CASAGTGLYEQYF | TGTGCCAGCGCCGGGACAGGGCTATACGAGCAGTACTTC | TRBJ2-7 | TRBV2 | NA | TRBD1
CASRLDRETQYF | TGTGCAAGTCGCTTAGATCGGGAGACCCAGTACTTC | TRBJ2-5 | TRBV12-2 | NA | NA
CAWSVASIYTDTQYF | TGTGCCTGGAGTGTAGCTAGCATCTACACAGATACGCAGTATTTT | TRBJ2-3 | TRBV30 | NA | NA
CASSLDRDQPQHF | TGTGCCAGCAGCTTAGATCGGGATCAGCCCCAGCATTTT | TRBJ1-5 | TRBV11-2 | NA | NA
CASSPPRLPPGEFF | TGTGCCAGCAGCCCCCCACGGCTTCCCCCGGGGGAGTTCTTC | TRBJ2-1 | TRBV7-2 | NA | NA
CASSSRTPYKDEKLFF | TGTGCCAGCAGCTCCCGGACACCTTATAAGGATGAAAAACTGTTTTTT | TRBJ1-4 | TRBV5-6 | few | NA
CASSARDSYYTDTQYF | TGTGCCAGCAGCGCCCGGGACAGTTACTACACAGATACGCAGTATTTT | TRBJ2-3 | TRBV7-8 | NA | TRBD1
CASSAVRTSGRGGQYF | TGTGCCAGCAGTGCAGTAAGGACTAGCGGGAGAGGCGGGCAGTACTTC | TRBJ2-7 | TRBV25-1 | NA | TRBD2
CSAGDSNGYTF | TGCAGTGCTGGCGACAGTAATGGCTACACCTTC | TRBJ1-2 | TRBV20-1 | NA | NA
CASSTAGGWENEKLFF | TGTGCCAGCAGCACGGCCGGGGGATGGGAGAATGAAAAACTGTTTTTT | TRBJ1-4 | TRBV13 | NA | NA
CASRDWAYEQYF | TGTGCCAGCAGGGACTGGGCCTACGAGCAGTACTTC | TRBJ2-7 | TRBV2 | NA | NA
CAWSGGAGELFF | TGTGCCTGGAGTGGGGGGGCCGGGGAGCTGTTTTTT | TRBJ2-2 | TRBV30 | few | NA
CASRLSGGMNTEAFF | TGTGCCAGCAGATTATCCGGCGGCATGAACACTGAAGCTTTCTTT | TRBJ1-1 | TRBV6-5 | few | NA
CASSVRQDYGYTF | TGCGCCAGCAGTGTTCGGCAGGACTATGGCTACACCTTC | TRBJ1-2 | TRBV10-1 | NA | NA
CASSIGTGSGNTIYF | TGTGCCAGTAGTATTGGGACAGGCTCTGGAAACACCATATATTTT | TRBJ1-3 | TRBV19 | NA | TRBD1
CASIPKGGEGEKLFF | TGTGCCAGCATCCCGAAGGGGGGGGAGGGGGAAAAACTGTTTTTT | TRBJ1-4 | TRBV6-1 | NA | NA
CASSIGPSSYNEQFF | TGTGCCAGTAGTATAGGCCCTAGCTCCTACAATGAGCAGTTCTTC | TRBJ2-1 | TRBV19 | NA | NA
CAWRDRASWLFF | TGTGCCTGGCGGGACAGGGCCAGTTGGCTTTTCTTT | TRBJ1-1 | TRBV30 | few | TRBD1
CASSQPPVLAGGQSGELFF | TGCGCCAGCAGTCAGCCTCCGGTACTAGCGGGGGGGCAGTCCGGGGAGCTGTTTTTT | TRBJ2-2 | TRBV23-1 | once | TRBD2
CAWSLGPGELFF | TGTGCCTGGTCTTTGGGGCCCGGGGAGCTGTTTTTT | TRBJ2-2 | TRBV30 | NA | NA
CASSRQGSTEQYF | TGTGCCAGCAGCCGACAGGGTAGTACCGAGCAGTACTTC | TRBJ2-7 | TRBV5-6 | NA | TRBD1
CASSLEARGGYTF | TGCGCCAGCAGCTTGGAGGCCAGGGGTGGCTACACCTTC | TRBJ1-2 | TRBV5-1 | NA | NA
CASSGSGSRPLNEQFF | TGTGCCAGCAGTGGGAGCGGGAGTCGTCCTCTTAATGAGCAGTTCTTC | TRBJ2-1 | TRBV6-4 | NA | TRBD2
CASSAEEGGRFGYTF | TGTGCCAGCAGCGCAGAGGAGGGGGGGCGCTTTGGCTACACCTTC | TRBJ1-2 | TRBV6-1 | NA | NA